A single sample gave rise to the 9 T cell receptor beta chains below, sequenced in a study of low-dose radiotherapy and immunotherapy resistance in tumors. The time point was: before trial treatment. TRAV- and TRBV-specific primers were used for first-strand cDNA, which covered alpha and beta chains. Over 20 PCR cycles, TCRs were amplified from a constant-region primer and V-primer adapter. Via MiXCR, TCRdb re-called the reads, giving one row per CDR3 protein. The profile covers about 39,000 distinct CDR3 sequences, with around a third appearing a single time and around 3.5% taken by the ten largest. This specimen was PBMCs, taken before treatment. These receptors all stem from a male donor with gallbladder cancer.

The J gene is TRBJ1-2, the V gene TRBV7-9; weak D call: TRBD1 (5 bases). The germline gives CDR1 SEHNR, CDR2 FQNEAQ (reference sequence). V lost 5 bases to trimming and J lost 7 bases, with 11 bases between them. CDR3 length: 12 residues. CDR3 coding DNA: TGTGCCAGCAGCCCGGCCGGGGGTGGCTACACCTTC. As protein: CASSPAGGGYTF.

This clonotype came up many times. The chain links TRBV2 to TRBJ1-1, with no clear D. The CDR3 runs to 14 residues. The V end was cut by 0 bases, the J end by 10 bases, with 15 bases between. CDR1 SNHLY and CDR2 FYNNEI come from the germline V gene. DNA for the CDR3: TGTGCCAGCAGTGAAGCGCTTATTAGAGGGCCAGCTTTCTTT. Its protein product is CASSEALIRGPAFF.

This clonotype was seen just once. Given a far larger clone just one base away, this is likely a sequencing read error. The chain uses TRBV2 and TRBJ2-5, with D maybe TRBD1 (5 bases). CDR3 length: 16 residues. V gave up 3 bases and J gave up 4 bases, with 18 bases separating them. Germline values: CDR1 SNHLY, CDR2 FYNNEI. The CDR3 DNA reads as TGTGCCAGCAGTGATTCCGGAAGGGGTGGTGCAGAGACCCAGTACTTC. Its protein is CASSDSGRGGAETQYF. Combining the CDR3 with reference TRBV2 and TRBJ2-5 gives the whole variable domain EPEVTQTPSHQVTQMGQEVILRCVPISNHLYFYWYRQILGQKVEFLVSFYNNEISEKSEIFDDQFSVERPDGSNFTLKIRSTKLEDSAMYFCASSDSGRGGAETQYFGPGTRLLVL.

The chain links TRBV6-4 to TRBJ2-6; D gene ambiguous. CDR1 is MRHNA, CDR2 SNTAGT, per germline. Trimming stripped 2 bases from V and 0 bases from J, with 2 bases between. CDR3 length: 14 amino acids. The CDR3 protein is CASSDDSGANVLTF. In nucleotides, the CDR3 is TGTGCCAGCAGTGACGACTCTGGGGCCAACGTCCTGACTTTC.

In this sample, this clonotype is medium-sized. The V and J genes are TRBV29-1 and TRBJ1-1, with a possible D match to TRBD1 (6 bases). The CDR3 sequence is 14 residues long. V was pared by 4 bases and J by 4 bases, with 16 bases between. Germline values: CDR1 SQVTM, CDR2 ANQGSEA. The CDR3 nucleotides read TGCAGCGTTGGGACAGCCTCTGGAGGCACTGAAGCTTTCTTT. This translates into CSVGTASGGTEAFF.

At least ten counts were recorded for this clonotype. V is TRBV7-8 and J is TRBJ2-3, with 10 nucleotides matching TRBD2. Trimming at V came to 2 bases and at J to 2 bases, leaving 1 base not matched to a gene. The CDR3 spans 15 residues. Germline values: CDR1 SGHVS, CDR2 FQNEAQ. In nucleotides, the CDR3 is TGTGCCAGCAGCTTAACTAGCGGGGACACAGATACGCAGTATTTT. Its translation: CASSLTSGDTDTQYF.

Many counts were recorded for this clonotype. The J gene is TRBJ2-7, the V gene TRBV28; TRBD2 is a possible D gene (5 bases). The CDR3 is 12 residues long. CDR1 and CDR2 from the germline V gene are MDHEN and SYDVKM. Trimming cost V 5 bases and J 5 bases, with 10 bases left between them. In DNA, the CDR3 is TGTGCCAGCAGTAAAACTAGGGACGAGCAGTACTTC. Amino acids: CASSKTRDEQYF.

The chain links TRBV12-3 or TRBV12-4 to TRBJ2-1; D remains unclear. The CDR3 runs 11 residues. Deletions cut 7 bases from V and 6 bases from J, with 7 bases between. CDR3 sequence: CASTGFNEQFF. DNA for the CDR3: TGTGCCAGCACTGGTTTCAATGAGCAGTTCTTC.

V and J are TRBV6-2 or TRBV6-3 and TRBJ1-1, with 8 bases fitting TRBD1. The CDR3 length is 14 residues. Germline values: CDR1 MNHEY, CDR2 SVGEGT. V was pared by 7 bases and J by 4 bases, with 8 bases of the junction left unmatched. CDR3 in DNA: TGTGCCAGCAATCCACAGGGGGTCGGCACTGAAGCTTTCTTT. Translating it yields CASNPQGVGTEAFF.